This TCR beta chain was identified during a study of T cells in Graves' hyperthyroidism and ophthalmopathy. RNA transcripts gave rise to amplified TCR beta CDR3 regions. HTBI primers were used for first-round RT-PCR of the TCR CDR3. Each CDR3 protein is one row after TCRdb ran MiXCR on the multiplex PCR reads. The table has more than 350,000 distinct CDR3 sequences, about 15% seen once. The V and J ends lost 0 bases and 0 bases respectively, with 11 bases between them. The CDR3 loop spans 16 amino acids. Germline CDR1 MNHEY, CDR2 SVGAGI. This clonotype was recorded at least ten times. The rearrangement joins TRBV6-5 to TRBJ1-1, with D possibly being TRBD1 (5 bases). Sequenced input: blood. The source is a woman younger than 45 with Graves' ophthalmopathy. The CDR3 DNA follows: TGTGCCAGCAGTTACTCCATTACGGGGGTGAACACTGAAGCTTTCTTT. It yields the protein CASSYSITGVNTEAFF.